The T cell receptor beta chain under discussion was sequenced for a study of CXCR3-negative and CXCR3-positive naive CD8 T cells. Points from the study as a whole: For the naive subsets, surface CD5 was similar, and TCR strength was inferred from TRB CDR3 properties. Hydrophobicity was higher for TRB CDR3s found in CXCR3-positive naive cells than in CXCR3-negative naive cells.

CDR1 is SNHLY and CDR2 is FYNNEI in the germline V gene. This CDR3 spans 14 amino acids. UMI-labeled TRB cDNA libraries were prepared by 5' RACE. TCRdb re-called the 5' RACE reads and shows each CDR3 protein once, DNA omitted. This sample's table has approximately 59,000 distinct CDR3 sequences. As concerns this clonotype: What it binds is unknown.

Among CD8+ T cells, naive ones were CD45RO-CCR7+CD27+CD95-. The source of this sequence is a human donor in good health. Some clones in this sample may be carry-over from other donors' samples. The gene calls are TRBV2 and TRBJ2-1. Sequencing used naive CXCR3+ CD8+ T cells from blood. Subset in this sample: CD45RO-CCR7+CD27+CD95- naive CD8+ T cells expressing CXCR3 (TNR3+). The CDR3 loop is CASTMDSYYNEQFF.